This entry concerns a single T cell receptor beta chain. The record originates from a study of blood T cell repertoires in COVID-19. Sequenced by immunoSEQ multiplex PCR; TCRdb stores in-frame clones only, minus some. This table holds 350,000 to 550,000 clones, roughly nine tenths found once. The sequenced material came from PBMCs or T cells enriched from blood (not recorded which). The TCR comes from a man aged 25 to 40 who had recovered from COVID-19.

CDR3 sequence: CASRQQGLLATDTQYF. The CDR3 DNA follows: TGTGCCAGCAGACAACAGGGCTTACTGGCCACAGATACGCAGTATTTT. The gene calls are TRBV27 and TRBJ2-3, with a possible D match to TRBD1 (6 bases). Deletions cut 6 bases from V and 2 bases from J, with 18 bases between. The CDR3 extends over 16 amino acids. The germline V gene encodes CDR1 MNHEY and CDR2 SMNVEV (reference sequence).